The clone carrying this TCR beta chain occurred once. This specimen belongs to a study of blood T cell repertoires in COVID-19. At the level of the study: Researchers got acute and convalescent COVID-19 samples from the United States, Italy and Spain. T cells, B-cell-depleted T cells, or PBMCs supplied cDNA or gDNA.

In the original processing: Cell counts per sample came from amplifying reference gene primers. Method: immunoSEQ multiplex PCR; TCRdb's copy keeps in-frame clones and lacks some. The D gene and trimming were derived from the DNA, and the V and J assignments and clone size from that table. Of more than 45,000 clones in the sample, roughly nine tenths were seen once. Trimming stripped 6 bases from V and 2 bases from J, with 23 bases between. Germline assignment: CDR1 LGHDT and CDR2 YNNKEL (reference sequence). There are 17 residues in the CDR3. V gene TRBV3-1 (or the pseudogene TRBV3-2) combines with J gene TRBJ2-7; tentatively, D is TRBD2 (6 bases). Sequenced input: peripheral blood. The sequence came from a woman between 65 and 79 years old with active COVID-19. CDR3 sequence reads: CASSHQDFSGYPYEQYF. CDR3 DNA sequence: TGTGCCAGCAGTCATCAAGATTTTAGCGGATATCCCTACGAGCAGTACTTC.